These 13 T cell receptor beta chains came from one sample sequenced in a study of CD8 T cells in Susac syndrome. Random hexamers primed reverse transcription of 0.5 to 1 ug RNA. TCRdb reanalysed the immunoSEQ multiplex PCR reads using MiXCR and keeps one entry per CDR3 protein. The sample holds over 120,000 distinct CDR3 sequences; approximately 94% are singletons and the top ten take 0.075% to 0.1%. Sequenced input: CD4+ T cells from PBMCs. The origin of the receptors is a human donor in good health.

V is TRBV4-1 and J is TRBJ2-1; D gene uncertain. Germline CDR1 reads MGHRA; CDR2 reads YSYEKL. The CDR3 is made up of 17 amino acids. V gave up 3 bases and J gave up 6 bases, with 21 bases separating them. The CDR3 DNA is TGCGCCAGCAGCCAGGGTAGGTGGGCGTTGGATGGCAATGAGCAGTTCTTC. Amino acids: CASSQGRWALDGNEQFF.

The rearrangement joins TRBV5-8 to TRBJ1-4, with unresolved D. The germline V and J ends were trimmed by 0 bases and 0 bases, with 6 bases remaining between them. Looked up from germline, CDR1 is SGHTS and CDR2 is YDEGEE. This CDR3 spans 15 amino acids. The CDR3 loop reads CASSLGQSTNEKLFF. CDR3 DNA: TGTGCCAGCAGCTTGGGGCAGTCAACTAATGAAAAACTGTTTTTT. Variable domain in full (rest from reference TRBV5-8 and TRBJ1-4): EAGVTQSPTHLIKTRGQQATLRCSPISGHTSVYWYQQALGLGLQFLLWYDEGEERNRGNFPPRFSGRQFPNYSSELNVNALELEDSALYLCASSLGQSTNEKLFFGSGTQLSVL.

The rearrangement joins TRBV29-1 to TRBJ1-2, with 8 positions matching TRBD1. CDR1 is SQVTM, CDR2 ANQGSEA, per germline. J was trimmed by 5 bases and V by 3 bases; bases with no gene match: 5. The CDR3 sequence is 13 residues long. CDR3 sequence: CSVETGVEYGYTF. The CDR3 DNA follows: TGCAGCGTTGAGACAGGGGTGGAGTATGGCTACACCTTC.

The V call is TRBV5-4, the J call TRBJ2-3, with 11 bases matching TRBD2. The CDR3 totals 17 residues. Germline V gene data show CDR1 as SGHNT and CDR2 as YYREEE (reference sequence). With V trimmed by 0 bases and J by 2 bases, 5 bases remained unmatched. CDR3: CASSLALAGGLTDTQYF. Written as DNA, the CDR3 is TGTGCCAGCAGCTTGGCGCTAGCGGGAGGCCTCACAGATACGCAGTATTTT. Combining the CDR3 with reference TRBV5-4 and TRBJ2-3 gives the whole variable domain ETGVTQSPTHLIKTRGQQVTLRCSSQSGHNTVSWYQQALGQGPQFIFQYYREEENGRGNFPPRFSGLQFPNYSSELNVNALELDDSALYLCASSLALAGGLTDTQYFGPGTRLTVL.

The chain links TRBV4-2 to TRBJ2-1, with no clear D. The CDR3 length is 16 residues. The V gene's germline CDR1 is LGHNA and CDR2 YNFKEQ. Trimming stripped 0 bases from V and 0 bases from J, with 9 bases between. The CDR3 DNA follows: TGTGCCAGCAGCCAAGAAGGCGACCTCTCCTACAATGAGCAGTTCTTC. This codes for CASSQEGDLSYNEQFF.

For the CDR3, the DNA is TGCGCCAGCAAGGCAGGGGAGATCTCTGGAAACACCATATATTTT. Encoded protein: CASKAGEISGNTIYF. The gene calls are TRBV5-1 and TRBJ1-3, with a possible D match to TRBD1 (6 bases). The germline gives CDR1 SGHRS, CDR2 YFSETQ. The CDR3 length is 15 residues. Trimming left V 6 bases short and J 0 bases short, with 13 bases between. Full variable domain (missing parts from reference TRBV5-1 and TRBJ1-3): KAGVTQTPRYLIKTRGQQVTLSCSPISGHRSVSWYQQTPGQGLQFLFEYFSETQRNKGNFPGRFSGRQFSNSRSEMNVSTLELGDSALYLCASKAGEISGNTIYFGEGSWLTVV.

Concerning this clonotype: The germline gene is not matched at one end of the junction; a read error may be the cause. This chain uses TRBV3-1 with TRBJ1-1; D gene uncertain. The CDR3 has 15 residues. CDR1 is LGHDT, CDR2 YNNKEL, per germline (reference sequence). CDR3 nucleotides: TGTGCCAGCAGACAAGCTTTAGGTCGGAACACTGAAGCTTTCTTT. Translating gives CASRQALGRNTEAFF.

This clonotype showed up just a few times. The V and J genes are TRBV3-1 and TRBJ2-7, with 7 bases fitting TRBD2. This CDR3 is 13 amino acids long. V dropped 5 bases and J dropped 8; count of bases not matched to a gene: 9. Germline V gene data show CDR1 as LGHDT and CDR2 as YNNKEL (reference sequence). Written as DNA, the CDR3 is TGTGCCAGCAGCGTCACGTGGGGACTACAGCAGTACTTC. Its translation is CASSVTWGLQQYF.

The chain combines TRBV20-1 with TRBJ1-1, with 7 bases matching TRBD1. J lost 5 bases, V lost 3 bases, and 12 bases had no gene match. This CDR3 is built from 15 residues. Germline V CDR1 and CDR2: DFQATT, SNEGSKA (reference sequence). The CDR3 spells CSAREGGAVGTEAFF. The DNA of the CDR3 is TGCAGTGCTAGGGAAGGGGGCGCGGTCGGGACTGAAGCTTTCTTT.

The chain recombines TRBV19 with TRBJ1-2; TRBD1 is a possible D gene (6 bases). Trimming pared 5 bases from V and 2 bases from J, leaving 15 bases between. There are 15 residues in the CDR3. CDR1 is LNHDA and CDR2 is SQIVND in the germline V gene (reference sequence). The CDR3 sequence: CASSFTGSGNYGYTF. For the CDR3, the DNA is TGTGCCAGTAGTTTCACAGGGTCTGGAAACTATGGCTACACCTTC. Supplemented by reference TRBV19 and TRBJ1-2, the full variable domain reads DGGITQSPKYLFRKEGQNVTLSCEQNLNHDAMYWYRQDPGQGLRLIYYSQIVNDFQKGDIAEGYSVSREKKESFPLTVTSAQKNPTAFYLCASSFTGSGNYGYTFGSGTRLTVV.

Here the CDR3 reads CSARRGLNTEAFF. The CDR3 nucleotides are TGCAGTGCCAGGAGGGGGCTTAACACTGAAGCTTTCTTT. The chain recombines TRBV20-1 with TRBJ1-1; 7 bases are a match to TRBD1. This CDR3 has 13 amino acids. In germline, CDR1 is DFQATT, CDR2 SNEGSKA (reference sequence). With 6 bases clipped from V and 2 bases from J, the junction kept 6 bases outside the gene matches.

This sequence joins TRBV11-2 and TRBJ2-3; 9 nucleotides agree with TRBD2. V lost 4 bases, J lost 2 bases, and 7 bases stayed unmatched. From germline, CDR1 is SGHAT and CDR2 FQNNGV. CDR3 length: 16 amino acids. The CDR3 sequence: CASSSSTSGHTDTQYF. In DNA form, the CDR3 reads TGTGCCAGCAGCTCTTCGACTAGCGGCCACACAGATACGCAGTATTTT. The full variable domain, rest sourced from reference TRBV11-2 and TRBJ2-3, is EAGVAQSPRYKIIEKRQSVAFWCNPISGHATLYWYQQILGQGPKLLIQFQNNGVVDDSQLPKDRFSAERLKGVDSTLKIQPAKLEDSAVYLCASSSSTSGHTDTQYFGPGTRLTVL.

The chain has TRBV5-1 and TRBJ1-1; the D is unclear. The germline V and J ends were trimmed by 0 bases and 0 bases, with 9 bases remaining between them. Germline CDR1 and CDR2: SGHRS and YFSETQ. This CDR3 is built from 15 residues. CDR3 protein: CASSLAGIMNTEAFF. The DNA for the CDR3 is TGCGCCAGCAGCTTGGCGGGAATCATGAACACTGAAGCTTTCTTT.